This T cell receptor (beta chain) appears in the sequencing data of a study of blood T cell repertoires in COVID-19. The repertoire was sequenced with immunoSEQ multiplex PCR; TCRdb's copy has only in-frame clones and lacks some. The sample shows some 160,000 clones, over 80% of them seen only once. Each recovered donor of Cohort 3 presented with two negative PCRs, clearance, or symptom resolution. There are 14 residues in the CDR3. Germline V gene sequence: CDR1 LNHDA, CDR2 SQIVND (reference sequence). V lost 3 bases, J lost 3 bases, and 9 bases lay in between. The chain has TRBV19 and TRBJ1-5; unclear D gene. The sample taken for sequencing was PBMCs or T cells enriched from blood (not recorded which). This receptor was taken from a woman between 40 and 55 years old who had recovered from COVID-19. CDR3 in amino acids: CASSIWSPNQPQHF. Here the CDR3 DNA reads TGTGCCAGTAGTATTTGGAGTCCCAATCAGCCCCAGCATTTT.